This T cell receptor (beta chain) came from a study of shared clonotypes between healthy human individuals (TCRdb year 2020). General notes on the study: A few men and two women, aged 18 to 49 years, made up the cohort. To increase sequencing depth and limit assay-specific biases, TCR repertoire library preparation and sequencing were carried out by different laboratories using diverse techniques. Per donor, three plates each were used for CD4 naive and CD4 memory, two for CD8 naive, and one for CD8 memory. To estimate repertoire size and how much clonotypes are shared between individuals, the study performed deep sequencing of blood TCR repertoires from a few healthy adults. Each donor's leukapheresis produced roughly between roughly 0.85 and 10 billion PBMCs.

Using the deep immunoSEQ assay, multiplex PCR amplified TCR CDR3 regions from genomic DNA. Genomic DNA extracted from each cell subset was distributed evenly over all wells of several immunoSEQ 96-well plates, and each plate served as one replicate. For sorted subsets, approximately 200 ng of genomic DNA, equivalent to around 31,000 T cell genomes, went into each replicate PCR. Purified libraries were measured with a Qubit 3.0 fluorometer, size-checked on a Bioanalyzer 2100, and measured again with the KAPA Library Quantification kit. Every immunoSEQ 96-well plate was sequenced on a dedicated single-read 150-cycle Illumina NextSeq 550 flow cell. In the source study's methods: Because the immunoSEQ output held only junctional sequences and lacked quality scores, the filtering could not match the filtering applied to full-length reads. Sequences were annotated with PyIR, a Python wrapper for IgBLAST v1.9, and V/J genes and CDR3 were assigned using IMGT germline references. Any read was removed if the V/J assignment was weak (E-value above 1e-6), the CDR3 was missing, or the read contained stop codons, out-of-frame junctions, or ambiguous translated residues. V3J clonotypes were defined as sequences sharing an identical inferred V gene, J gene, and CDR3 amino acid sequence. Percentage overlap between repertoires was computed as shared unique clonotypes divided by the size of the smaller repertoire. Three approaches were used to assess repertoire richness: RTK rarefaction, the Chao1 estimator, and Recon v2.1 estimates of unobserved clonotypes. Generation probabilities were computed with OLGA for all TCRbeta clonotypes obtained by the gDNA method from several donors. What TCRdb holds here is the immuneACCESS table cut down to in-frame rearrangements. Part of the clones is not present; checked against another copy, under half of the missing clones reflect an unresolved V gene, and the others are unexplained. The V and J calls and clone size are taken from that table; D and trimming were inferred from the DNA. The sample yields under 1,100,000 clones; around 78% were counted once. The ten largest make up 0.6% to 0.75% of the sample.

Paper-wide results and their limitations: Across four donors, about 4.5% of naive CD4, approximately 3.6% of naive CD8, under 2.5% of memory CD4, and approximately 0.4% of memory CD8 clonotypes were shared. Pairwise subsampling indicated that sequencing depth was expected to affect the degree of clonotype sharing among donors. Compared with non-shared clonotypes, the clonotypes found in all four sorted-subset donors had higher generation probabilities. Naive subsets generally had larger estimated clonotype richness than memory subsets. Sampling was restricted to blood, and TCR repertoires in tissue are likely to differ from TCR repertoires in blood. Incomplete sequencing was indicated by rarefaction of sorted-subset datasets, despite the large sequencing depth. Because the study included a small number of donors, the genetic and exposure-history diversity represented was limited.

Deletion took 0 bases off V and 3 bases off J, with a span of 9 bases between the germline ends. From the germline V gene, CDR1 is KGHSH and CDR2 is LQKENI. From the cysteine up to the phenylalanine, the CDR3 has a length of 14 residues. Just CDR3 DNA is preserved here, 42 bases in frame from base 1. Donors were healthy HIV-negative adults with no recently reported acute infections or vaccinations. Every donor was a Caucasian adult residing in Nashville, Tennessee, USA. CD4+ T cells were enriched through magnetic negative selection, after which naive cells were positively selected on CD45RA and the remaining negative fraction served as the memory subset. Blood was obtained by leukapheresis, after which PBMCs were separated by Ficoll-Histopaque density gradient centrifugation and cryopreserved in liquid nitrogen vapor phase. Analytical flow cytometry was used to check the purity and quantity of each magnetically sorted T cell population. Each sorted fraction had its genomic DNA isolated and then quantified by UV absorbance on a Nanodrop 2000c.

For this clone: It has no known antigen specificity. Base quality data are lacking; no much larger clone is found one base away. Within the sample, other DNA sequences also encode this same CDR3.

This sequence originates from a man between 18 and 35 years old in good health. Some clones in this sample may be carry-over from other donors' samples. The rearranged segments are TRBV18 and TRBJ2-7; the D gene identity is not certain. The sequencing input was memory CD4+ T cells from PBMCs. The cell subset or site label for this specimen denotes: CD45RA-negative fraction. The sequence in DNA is TGTGCCAGCTCACCACCGACACCCCACTACGAGCAGTACTTC. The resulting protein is CASSPPTPHYEQYF. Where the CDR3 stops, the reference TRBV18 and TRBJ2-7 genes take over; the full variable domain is NAGVMQNPRHLVRRRGQEARLRCSPMKGHSHVYWYRQLPEEGLKFMVYLQKENIIDESGMPKERFSAEFPKEGPSILRIQQVVRGDSAAYFCASSPPTPHYEQYFGPGTRLTVT.